The 2 T cell receptor beta chains given below trace back to one sample, sequenced in a study of blood T cell repertoires in COVID-19. Profiling relied on immunoSEQ multiplex PCR, and the TCRdb table lists in-frame clones only, not all of them. The data contain tens of thousands of clones, approximately 90% of them seen just once; the ten biggest clones take up under 13%. Sequencing used peripheral blood. The source of these receptors is a man between 65 and 85 years old with active or convalescent COVID-19.

The genes are TRBV10-3 and TRBJ2-5, with TRBD1 matching 10 bases. Germline CDR1 is ENHRY and CDR2 is SYGVKD. Germline trimming cut 6 bases from V and 4 bases from J; bases unmatched to any gene: 8. CDR3 length: 15 residues. Here the CDR3 reads CAISAGTGVTETQYF. Written as DNA, the CDR3 is TGTGCCATCAGCGCCGGGACAGGGGTTACAGAGACCCAGTACTTC.

The CDR3 coding sequence is TGTGCCAGCAGTGTCGGCTATGGCTACACCTTC. Translating gives CASSVGYGYTF. The chain carries TRBV2 and TRBJ1-2, with D unclear. The CDR3 spans 11 residues. The V end was cut by 4 bases, the J end by 4 bases, with 4 bases between. Per the germline V gene, CDR1 is SNHLY and CDR2 is FYNNEI.